Listed below are T cell receptor beta chains from one sample, sequenced in a study of regulatory T cells in long-lasting Graves disease. MiXCR, run by TCRdb on the multiplex PCR reads, gives a single entry per CDR3 protein. There are hundreds of thousands of distinct CDR3 sequences in the sample; about 30% occur only once, and roughly 41% lies in the top ten. The specimen comprised peripheral blood mononuclear cells (PBMCs), sampled when the disease was refractory, from a patient treated with antithyroid drugs. The receptors here all came from a female donor with Graves disease. Each CDR3 is given with its conserved first and last residue. The order of the fields is clone size, D gene, J gene, V gene, CDR3 DNA, CDR3 protein. D genes are given only for firm matches. Clone size is given for some rows only: seen once, a few or many times, or a class if the clone is expanded.

>-|-|TRBJ1-1|TRBV28
TGTGCCAGCGCTGATGGCGGAATGAACACTGAAGCTTTCTTT
CASADGGMNTEAFF
>many|-|TRBJ2-7|TRBV11-1
TGTGCCAGCAGCTTAGAGGTCAGGTCCTACGAGCAGTACTTC
CASSLEVRSYEQYF
>-|-|TRBJ1-5|TRBV19
TGTGCCAGTAGTTTGGAGACCTGGGGTGGCAATCAGCCCCAGCATTTT
CASSLETWGGNQPQHF
>-|-|TRBJ1-4|TRBV15
TGTGCCACCAGCAGAGATCGTTCACCACAATGGGAAAAACTGTTTTTT
CATSRDRSPQWEKLFF
>many|-|TRBJ2-7|TRBV28
TGTGCCAGCAGTGTTGTCTCTTGGGGGCGATACGAGCAGTACTTC
CASSVVSWGRYEQYF
>-|-|TRBJ1-4|TRBV27
TGTGCCAGCAGTTTTGCGGCTAATGAAAAACTGTTTTTT
CASSFAANEKLFF
>-|TRBD1|TRBJ2-7|TRBV3-1
TGTGCCAGCAGCCCCACAGGGGCCGTTACCTACGAGCAGTACTTC
CASSPTGAVTYEQYF
>few|-|TRBJ2-5|TRBV6-1
TGTGCCAGCAGTGAAATGGGGGCAGACGGAGAGACCCAGTACTTC
CASSEMGADGETQYF
>few|TRBD2|TRBJ2-5|TRBV7-2
TGTGCCAGCAGCTTAGGGAGGACTAGCGGAGAGACCCAGTACTTC
CASSLGRTSGETQYF
>-|-|TRBJ2-5|TRBV7-3
TGTGCCAGCAGCATTGACCCGGGACGGATAGAGACCCAGTACTTC
CASSIDPGRIETQYF